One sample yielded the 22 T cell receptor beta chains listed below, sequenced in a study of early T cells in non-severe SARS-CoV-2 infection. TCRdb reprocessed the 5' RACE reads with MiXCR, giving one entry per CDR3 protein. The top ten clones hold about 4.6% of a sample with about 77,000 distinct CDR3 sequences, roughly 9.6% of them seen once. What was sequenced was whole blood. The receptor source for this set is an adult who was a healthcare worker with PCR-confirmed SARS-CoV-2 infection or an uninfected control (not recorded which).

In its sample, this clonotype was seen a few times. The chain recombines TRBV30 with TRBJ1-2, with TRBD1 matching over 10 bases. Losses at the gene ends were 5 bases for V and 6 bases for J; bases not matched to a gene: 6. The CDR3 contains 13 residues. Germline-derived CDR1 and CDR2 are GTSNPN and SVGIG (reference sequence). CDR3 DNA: TGTGCCTGGGCGACGGGACAGGGGAATGGCTACACCTTC. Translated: CAWATGQGNGYTF.

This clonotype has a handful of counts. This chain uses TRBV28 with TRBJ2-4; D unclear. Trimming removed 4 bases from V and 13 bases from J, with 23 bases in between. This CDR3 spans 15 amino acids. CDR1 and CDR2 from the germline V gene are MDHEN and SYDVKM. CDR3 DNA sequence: TGTGCCAGCAGTTCCCACCCACTCAAGAAGGACGCCCAGTACTTC. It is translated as CASSSHPLKKDAQYF.

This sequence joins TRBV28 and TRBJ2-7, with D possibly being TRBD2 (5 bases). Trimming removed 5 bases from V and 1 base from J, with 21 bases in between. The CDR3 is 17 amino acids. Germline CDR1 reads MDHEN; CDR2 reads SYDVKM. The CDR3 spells CASSRPRGQRRSYEQYF. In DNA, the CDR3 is TGTGCCAGCAGTCGGCCCCGTGGCCAGCGGAGATCCTACGAGCAGTACTTC.

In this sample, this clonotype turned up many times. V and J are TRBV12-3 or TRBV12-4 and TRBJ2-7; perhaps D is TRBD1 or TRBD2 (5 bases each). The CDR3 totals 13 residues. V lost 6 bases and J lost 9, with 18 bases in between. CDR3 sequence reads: CASSSGTAVRQYF. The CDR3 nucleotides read TGTGCCAGCAGCTCCGGGACGGCGGTAAGGCAGTACTTC.

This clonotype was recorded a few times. This chain's CDR3 is CATSRSGTSYNEQFF. DNA of the CDR3: TGTGCCACCAGCAGATCCGGGACTAGTTACAATGAGCAGTTCTTC. The chain employs TRBV15 and TRBJ2-1, with 8 bases that match TRBD2. Germline assignment: CDR1 LNHNV and CDR2 YYDKDF (reference sequence). Germline trimming cut 2 bases from V and 4 bases from J; bases unmatched to any gene: 4. This CDR3 has 15 amino acids.

DNA of the CDR3: TGCGCCAGCAGCTTGGATATTACAGGGACGAAGGCTTTCTTT. Protein: CASSLDITGTKAFF. The chain has TRBV5-1 and TRBJ1-1; D perhaps matches TRBD1 (6 bases). Per germline, CDR1 SGHRS and CDR2 YFSETQ. The V and J ends lost 0 bases and 11 bases respectively, with 17 bases between them. CDR3 length: 14 residues.

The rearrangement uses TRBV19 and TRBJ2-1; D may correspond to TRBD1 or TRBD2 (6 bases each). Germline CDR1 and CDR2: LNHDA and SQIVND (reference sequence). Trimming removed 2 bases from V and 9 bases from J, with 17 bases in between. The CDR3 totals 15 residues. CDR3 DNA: TGTGCCAGTAGTATACAGCGGGCCCCAGGGGCTGAGCAGTTCTTC. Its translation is CASSIQRAPGAEQFF.

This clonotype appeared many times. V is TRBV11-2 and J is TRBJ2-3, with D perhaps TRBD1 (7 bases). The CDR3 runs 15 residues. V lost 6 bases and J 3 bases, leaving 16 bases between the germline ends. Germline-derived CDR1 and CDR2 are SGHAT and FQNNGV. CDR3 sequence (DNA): TGTGCCAGCAGGCGGGGACAGATTGGGACAGATACGCAGTATTTT. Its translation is CASRRGQIGTDTQYF. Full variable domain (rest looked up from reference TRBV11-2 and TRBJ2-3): EAGVAQSPRYKIIEKRQSVAFWCNPISGHATLYWYQQILGQGPKLLIQFQNNGVVDDSQLPKDRFSAERLKGVDSTLKIQPAKLEDSAVYLCASRRGQIGTDTQYFGPGTRLTVL.

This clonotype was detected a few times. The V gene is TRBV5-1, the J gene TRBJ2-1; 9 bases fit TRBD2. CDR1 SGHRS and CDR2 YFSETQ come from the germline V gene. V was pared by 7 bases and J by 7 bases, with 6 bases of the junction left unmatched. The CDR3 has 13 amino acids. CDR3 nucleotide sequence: TGCGCCAGCTCCATAGCGGGAGTAAATGAGCAGTTCTTC. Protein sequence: CASSIAGVNEQFF.

The CDR3 here is CASSIKPGLGRGAYEQYF. In DNA form, the CDR3 reads TGTGCCAGCAGTATAAAACCGGGACTAGGTCGAGGGGCCTACGAGCAGTACTTC. The genes are TRBV27 and TRBJ2-7, with 8 bases matching TRBD2. Germline V gene data show CDR1 as MNHEY and CDR2 as SMNVEV (reference sequence). This CDR3 comprises 18 residues. With 5 bases clipped from V and 2 bases from J, the junction kept 17 bases outside the gene matches.

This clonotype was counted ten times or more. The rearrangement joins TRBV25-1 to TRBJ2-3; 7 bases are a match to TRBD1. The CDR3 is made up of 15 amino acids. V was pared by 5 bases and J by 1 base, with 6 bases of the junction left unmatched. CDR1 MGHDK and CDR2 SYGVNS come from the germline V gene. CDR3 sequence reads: CASSSRQGRTDTQYF. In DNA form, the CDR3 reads TGTGCCAGCAGTTCAAGACAGGGCCGCACAGATACGCAGTATTTT.

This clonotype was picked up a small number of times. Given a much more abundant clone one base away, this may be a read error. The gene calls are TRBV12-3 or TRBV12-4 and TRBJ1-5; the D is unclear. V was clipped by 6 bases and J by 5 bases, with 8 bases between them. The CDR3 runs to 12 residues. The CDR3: CASRERDQPQHF. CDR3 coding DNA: TGTGCCAGCAGGGAGAGGGATCAGCCCCAGCATTTT.

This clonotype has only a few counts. The CDR3 reads CASTGGPGELFF. The CDR3, as DNA: TGTGCCAGTACAGGGGGCCCCGGGGAGCTGTTTTTT. The chain combines TRBV10-3 with TRBJ2-2; 9 bases fit TRBD1. After removal of 10 bases from V and 6 bases from J, the junction contained 3 bases not matched to a gene. Germline V lookup: CDR1 ENHRY, CDR2 SYGVKD. The CDR3 contains 12 residues.

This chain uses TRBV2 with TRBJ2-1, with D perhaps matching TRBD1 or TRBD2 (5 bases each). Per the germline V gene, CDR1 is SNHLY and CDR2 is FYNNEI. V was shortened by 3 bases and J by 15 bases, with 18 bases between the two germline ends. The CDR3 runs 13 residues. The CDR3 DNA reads TGTGCCAGCAGTGAGTCGGGGACCCAACTTCTGTTCTTC. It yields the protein CASSESGTQLLFF.

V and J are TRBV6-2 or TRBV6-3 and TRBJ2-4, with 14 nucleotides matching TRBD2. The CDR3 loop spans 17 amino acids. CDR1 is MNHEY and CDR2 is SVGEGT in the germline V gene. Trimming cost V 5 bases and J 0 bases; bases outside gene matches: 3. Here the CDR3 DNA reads TGTGCCAGCAGTCCGGGACTAGCGGGGGCAGCCAAAAACATTCAGTACTTC. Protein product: CASSPGLAGAAKNIQYF.

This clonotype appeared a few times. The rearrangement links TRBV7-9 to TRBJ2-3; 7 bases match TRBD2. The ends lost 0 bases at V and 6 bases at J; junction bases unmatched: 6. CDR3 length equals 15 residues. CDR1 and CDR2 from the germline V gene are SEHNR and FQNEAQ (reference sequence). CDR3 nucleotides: TGTGCCAGCAGCTTAGCGGGAGGGCCCAGGGATACGCAGTATTTT. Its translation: CASSLAGGPRDTQYF.

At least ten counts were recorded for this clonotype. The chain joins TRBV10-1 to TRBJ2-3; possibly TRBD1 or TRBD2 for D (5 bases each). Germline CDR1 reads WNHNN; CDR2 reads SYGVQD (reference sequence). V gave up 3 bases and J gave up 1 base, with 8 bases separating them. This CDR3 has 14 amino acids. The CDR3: CASSDRDGTDTQYF. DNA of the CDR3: TGCGCCAGCAGTGACCGGGACGGCACAGATACGCAGTATTTT.

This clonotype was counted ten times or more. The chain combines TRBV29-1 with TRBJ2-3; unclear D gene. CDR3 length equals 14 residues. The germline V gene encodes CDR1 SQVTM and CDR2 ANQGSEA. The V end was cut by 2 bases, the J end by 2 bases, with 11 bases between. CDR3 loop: CSVERKSNTDTQYF. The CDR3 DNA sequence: TGCAGCGTTGAAAGGAAGTCCAACACAGATACGCAGTATTTT.

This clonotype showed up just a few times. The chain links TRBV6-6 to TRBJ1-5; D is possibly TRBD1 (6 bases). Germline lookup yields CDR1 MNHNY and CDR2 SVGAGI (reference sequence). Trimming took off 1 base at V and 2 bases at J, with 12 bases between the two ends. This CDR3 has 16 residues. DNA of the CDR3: TGTGCCAGCAGTTACTACAGGGAGGACGGCAATCAGCCCCAGCATTTT. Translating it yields CASSYYREDGNQPQHF.

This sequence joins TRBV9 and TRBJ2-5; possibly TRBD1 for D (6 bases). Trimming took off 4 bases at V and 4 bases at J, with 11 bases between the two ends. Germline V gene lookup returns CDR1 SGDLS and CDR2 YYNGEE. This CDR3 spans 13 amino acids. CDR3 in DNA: TGTGCCAGCAGCCCGACAGGTACAGAGACCCAGTACTTC. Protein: CASSPTGTETQYF.

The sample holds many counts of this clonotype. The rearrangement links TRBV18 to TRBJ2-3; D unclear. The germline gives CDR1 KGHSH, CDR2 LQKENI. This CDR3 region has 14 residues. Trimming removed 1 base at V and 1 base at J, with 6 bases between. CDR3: CASSPQVRTDTQYF. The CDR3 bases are TGTGCCAGCTCACCACAAGTCCGCACAGATACGCAGTATTTT.

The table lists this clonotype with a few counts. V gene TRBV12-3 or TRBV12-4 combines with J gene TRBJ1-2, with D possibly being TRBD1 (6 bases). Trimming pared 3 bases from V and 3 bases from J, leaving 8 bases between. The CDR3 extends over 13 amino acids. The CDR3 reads CASSLRGDYGYTF. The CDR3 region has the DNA TGTGCCAGCAGTTTGAGGGGGGACTATGGCTACACCTTC.